By frequency, the clone carrying this T cell receptor (beta chain) is medium-sized. Its matching antigen is unknown. Germline V CDR1 and CDR2: SEHNR, FQNEAQ (reference sequence). The CDR3 extends over 14 amino acids. A live/dead marker was used to sort live CSF cells for droplet sequencing. These data originate in a study of CD8 T cells in cerebrospinal fluid in Alzheimer's disease. Study-wide points: EBV-specific TCRs in cerebrospinal fluid reportedly do not establish a causal EBV–Alzheimer's link.

Profiling of CSF cells used 10X single-cell V(D)J plus 5' expression. TCRdb re-analyzed the 10x single-cell sequencing reads; it lists each CDR3 protein once, without DNA. The table counts about 1,500 distinct CDR3 sequences; 6.2% lies in the top ten. The clonotype was recovered from a human donor in good health. The chain links TRBV7-9 to TRBJ1-3. Sequenced input: cerebrospinal fluid. This CDR3 reads CASSLAGIGNTIYF.